This T cell receptor beta chain was observed in a study of blood T cell repertoires in COVID-19 (dated by TCRdb to 2019 to 2021). Broadly, across the study: Collaborator samples came from the United States, Italy and Spain and covered acute and convalescent phases of COVID-19. The repertoires were released in a freely available public database intended as a resource for research on the immune response to SARS-CoV-2. Deeply sampled blood TCRbeta repertoires from subjects exposed to, actively infected with, or recovered from COVID-19 were included in the dataset. Nearly every sample came with metadata listing a de-identified subject ID, COVID-19 status, age in years and sex. The samples were drawn from two sources: the first 160 participants of the ongoing ImmuneRACE study, and 1,200 or so subjects contributed by 6 global collaborators. Where available, HLA class I and class II types were taken from metadata supplied by the sample provider and were not determined by assay-based typing. The material from the prospective study consisted of cDNA or gDNA derived from T cells, B-cell-depleted T cells, or PBMCs.

TCRbeta CDR3 regions were amplified from genomic DNA using the immunoSEQ Assay, a bias-controlled multiplex PCR. As for how the authors treated the data: The number of nucleated cells in each sample was estimated from the amplification of reference gene primers within the assay. To quantify the absolute abundance of each unique TCRbeta CDR3 rearrangement, sequence reads were collapsed and filtered. For each sample, productive Simpson clonality was calculated as the square root of Simpson's diversity index over productive rearrangements. TCRdb re-hosts the immuneACCESS table, in-frame sequences only. Its copies lack some clones; in the studies checked, an unresolved V gene accounts for under half of them, and the cause for the rest is not known. V and J calls and clone size come straight from that table; D and trimming were deduced from the DNA. Present in this sample are over 110,000 clones, more than 65% of which were seen just once. The ten largest make up about 9.4% of the sample.

Each collaborating institution followed its own protocols to collect whole blood in K2EDTA tubes. For TCRbeta analysis, collaborator samples were shipped as frozen whole blood, as isolated PBMCs, or as DNA extracted from either sample type. Concerning this clone itself: No cognate antigen has been identified for it. No qualities accompany the bases; no much larger clone lies one base away.

Trimming leaves V shorter by 1 base and J shorter by 4 bases, with the junction holding 12 bases beyond the gene matches. The CDR3 starts with the cysteine, ends with the phenylalanine, and has 17 residues. Only the CDR3 portion is preserved as DNA: 51 bases, with reading frame beginning at the first base. From a lookup of the germline V gene, CDR1 and CDR2 are LGHNT and FRNRAP. Broad study findings and their caveats: Clinical and demographic metadata were provided uncurated, with the amount varying by source and participant.

The chain is encoded by TRBV12-5 joined to TRBJ1-2; 7 central nucleotides agree with TRBD1. The sample consisted of peripheral blood. The source of this sequence is a man between 60 and 70 years old with active or convalescent COVID-19. The CDR3 region: CASGLETGNRLRYGYTF. The nucleotide sequence is given as TGTGCTAGTGGTTTGGAGACAGGGAACCGGCTACGCTATGGCTACACCTTC.